The next 30 T cell receptor beta chains were all read from a single sample in a study of blood T cell repertoires in COVID-19. Using immunoSEQ multiplex PCR, the repertoire was profiled, and TCRdb retains in-frame clones only, with some absent. The sample includes fewer than 60,000 clones, about 86% of them seen just once. The specimen was peripheral blood. The receptors were sampled from a woman aged 55-70 years with COVID-19, enrolled during active disease.

This sequence joins TRBV6-4 and TRBJ2-3; weak D call: TRBD2 (5 bases). The CDR3 runs to 15 residues. Germline lookup yields CDR1 MRHNA and CDR2 SNTAGT. V was pared by 3 bases and J by 5 bases, with 15 bases between. The CDR3 region is CASSESNFRGDTQYF. CDR3 in DNA: TGTGCCAGCAGTGAAAGTAACTTTCGGGGAGATACGCAGTATTTT.

The chain combines TRBV28 with TRBJ1-5; D possibly corresponds to TRBD1 (6 bases). The CDR3 totals 17 residues. Germline CDR1 is MDHEN and CDR2 is SYDVKM. V was clipped by 8 bases and J by 6 bases, with 26 bases between them. The CDR3: CASVTLRGGARGQPQHF. The CDR3 DNA is TGTGCCAGCGTGACCTTGCGGGGGGGGGCGCGTGGTCAGCCCCAGCATTTT.

This chain links TRBV4-1 with TRBJ1-5; D not certain. The CDR3 extends over 15 amino acids. V lost 1 base, J lost 0 bases, and 7 bases lay in between. Per germline, CDR1 MGHRA and CDR2 YSYEKL. The DNA of the CDR3 is TGCGCCAGCAGCCAAGTAGTGAATAGCAATCAGCCCCAGCATTTT. This encodes CASSQVVNSNQPQHF.

CDR3 bases: TGTGCCAGCAGTGAAAACAGGACCCCAGACACCGGGGAGCTGTTTTTT. Translation gives CASSENRTPDTGELFF. The gene calls are TRBV2 and TRBJ2-2; a possible D gene is TRBD1 (5 bases). The CDR3 covers 16 residues. V was trimmed by 2 bases and J by 3 bases, leaving 13 bases between them. CDR1 and CDR2 from the germline V gene are SNHLY and FYNNEI.

The V gene is TRBV5-5, the J gene TRBJ2-1; no reliable D call. Trimming left V 2 bases short and J 9 bases short, with 18 bases between. This CDR3 comprises 15 residues. Germline lookup yields CDR1 SGHKS and CDR2 YYEKEE (reference sequence). CDR3 protein: CASSFGQQEVREQFF. CDR3 nucleotide sequence: TGTGCCAGCAGCTTCGGCCAACAAGAGGTGCGTGAGCAGTTCTTC.

This chain uses TRBV28 with TRBJ2-1, with 8 bases fitting TRBD2. With 5 bases clipped from V and 6 bases from J, the junction kept 9 bases outside the gene matches. This CDR3 is 15 amino acids long. CDR1 and CDR2 (germline): MDHEN, SYDVKM. The CDR3 DNA is TGTGCCAGCAGTCCAGCGGTAGCGGGGATCAATGAGCAGTTCTTC. Amino acid sequence: CASSPAVAGINEQFF.

V gene TRBV2 combines with J gene TRBJ2-1; the match to TRBD2 covers 12 bases. Germline V gene sequence: CDR1 SNHLY, CDR2 FYNNEI. This CDR3 is 18 amino acids long. The V and J ends lost 5 bases and 7 bases, in that order; junction bases with no gene match: 15. CDR3 sequence reads: CASSRLGLAGRKGNEQFF. The DNA of the CDR3 is TGTGCCAGCAGTCGCCTAGGACTAGCGGGGCGTAAGGGTAATGAGCAGTTCTTC.

This chain uses TRBV10-3 with TRBJ1-5; D uncertain. In germline, CDR1 is ENHRY, CDR2 SYGVKD. Trimming left V 2 bases short and J 3 bases short, with 5 bases between. CDR3 size: 13 residues. The DNA for the CDR3 is TGTGCCATCAGTGAGCAACTCAATCAGCCCCAGCATTTT. Amino acids: CAISEQLNQPQHF.

This rearrangement joins TRBV30 to TRBJ1-2; 9 bases are a match to TRBD1. Per germline, CDR1 GTSNPN and CDR2 SVGIG (reference sequence). The CDR3 has 15 residues. Trimming cost V 3 bases and J 0 bases; bases outside gene matches: 5. As DNA, the CDR3 is TGTGCCTGGAGCTTTTGGACAGGGGCTAACTATGGCTACACCTTC. Its protein product is CAWSFWTGANYGYTF.

V gene TRBV15 combines with J gene TRBJ2-2; weak D call: TRBD1 (5 bases). CDR1 is LNHNV and CDR2 is YYDKDF in the germline V gene (reference sequence). The CDR3 runs 16 residues. Deletions cut 8 bases from V and 0 bases from J, with 16 bases between. CDR3: CATSGWGAPNTGELFF. The CDR3, as DNA: TGTGCCACCTCCGGGTGGGGCGCACCGAACACCGGGGAGCTGTTTTTT.

V gene TRBV27 combines with J gene TRBJ2-1; 8 positions match TRBD2. CDR3 length equals 14 residues. V lost 8 bases to trimming and J lost 7 bases; unmatched junction nucleotides: 10. CDR1 and CDR2 from the germline V gene are MNHEY and SMNVEV (reference sequence). The CDR3 DNA sequence: TGTGCCAGCGGAGCGGGAGTGGTTGGGAATGAGCAGTTCTTC. It translates to CASGAGVVGNEQFF.

The CDR3 sequence is CASSQGGYSTDTQYF. As DNA, the CDR3 is TGTGCCAGCAGCCAAGGCGGTTATAGCACAGATACGCAGTATTTT. V and J are TRBV4-2 and TRBJ2-3; D unclear. Germline CDR1 and CDR2: LGHNA and YNFKEQ. The CDR3 is 15 residues long. V shed 1 base and J shed 0 bases, with 8 bases lying between them.

This chain uses TRBV5-5 with TRBJ2-2, with D perhaps TRBD2 (6 bases). With 4 bases removed from V and 1 base from J, the gap between germline ends came to 20 bases. The germline V gene has CDR1 SGHKS and CDR2 YYEKEE (reference sequence). CDR3 length: 18 amino acids. The CDR3 nucleotides are TGTGCCAGCAGCGCCCCCCGACCGCGGGACTTGAACACCGGGGAGCTGTTTTTT. This encodes CASSAPRPRDLNTGELFF.

The V and J genes are TRBV7-9 and TRBJ1-4; TRBD1 agrees at 7 bases. The CDR3 totals 13 residues. Germline CDR1 and CDR2: SEHNR and FQNEAQ (reference sequence). V shed 3 bases and J 7 bases; nucleotides not matched to a gene: 2. CDR3 nucleotide sequence: TGTGCCAGCAGCTTTAGGGGGCGTGAAAAACTGTTTTTT. This codes for CASSFRGREKLFF.

The chain links TRBV6-5 to TRBJ2-3; 7 bases are a match to TRBD1. The CDR3 consists of 14 residues. Germline CDR1 is MNHEY and CDR2 is SVGAGI. J lost 0 bases, V lost 6 bases, and 3 bases had no gene match. CDR3 in amino acids: CASSLGQSTDTQYF. Here the CDR3 DNA reads TGTGCCAGCAGCCTGGGACAGAGCACAGATACGCAGTATTTT.

The sample holds one count of this clone. The rearrangement links TRBV6-5 to TRBJ2-1; D not certain. The germline V gene has CDR1 MNHEY and CDR2 SVGAGI. The ends were cut back, 2 bases at V and 6 bases at J, with 5 bases in the middle. The CDR3 is 12 residues long. CDR3 region: CASSYPGNEQFF. DNA for the CDR3: TGTGCCAGCAGTTACCCCGGCAATGAGCAGTTCTTC.

V gene TRBV10-3 combines with J gene TRBJ2-3; TRBD2 matches 9 bases. The trim removed 3 bases at V and 4 bases at J, leaving 11 bases unmatched. Per the germline V gene, CDR1 is ENHRY and CDR2 is SYGVKD. The CDR3 covers 17 residues. The CDR3 DNA reads as TGTGCCATCAGTGATCAGACTAGCGGCCAAAGTTCAGATACGCAGTATTTT. Protein: CAISDQTSGQSSDTQYF.

This chain joins TRBV29-1 and TRBJ1-2, with a tentative D call TRBD1 (5 bases). Germline assignment: CDR1 SQVTM and CDR2 ANQGSEA. The CDR3 runs to 12 residues. The V end lost 6 bases, the J end lost 8 bases, and 16 bases lay between the germline ends. CDR3 DNA: TGCAGCGTCTCGGGCCCAGGGATCGGCTACACCTTC. This encodes CSVSGPGIGYTF.

J is TRBJ1-2 and V is TRBV29-1, with 9 bases identical to TRBD1. This CDR3 is 12 amino acids long. Germline V gene data show CDR1 as SQVTM and CDR2 as ANQGSEA. After removal of 7 bases from V and 7 bases from J, the junction contained 7 bases not matched to a gene. The CDR3 loop is CSGWGQGLGYTF. The CDR3 nucleotides read TGCAGCGGGTGGGGACAGGGCCTTGGCTACACCTTC.

The chain has TRBV28 and TRBJ1-2; 9 bases are shared with TRBD1. The CDR3 runs 13 residues. Germline V gene sequence: CDR1 MDHEN, CDR2 SYDVKM. J was trimmed by 8 bases and V by 5 bases; bases with no gene match: 6. The CDR3 bases are TGTGCCAGCAGTGCCTCCGGGACAGGGGGCTACACCTTC. Amino acids: CASSASGTGGYTF.

The rearrangement joins TRBV4-1 to TRBJ2-2; 12 bases match TRBD2. With V trimmed by 4 bases and J by 4 bases, 7 bases remained unmatched. CDR1 MGHRA and CDR2 YSYEKL come from the germline V gene. The CDR3 is 17 amino acids. CDR3 nucleotides: TGCGCCAGCAGCCGAGCTAGCGGGAGGGCGGTCACCGGGGAGCTGTTTTTT. It encodes CASSRASGRAVTGELFF.

This clone came up once. The chain carries TRBV29-1 and TRBJ1-1; 9 bases align to TRBD1. The CDR3 has 13 residues. The ends lost 7 bases at V and 2 bases at J; junction bases unmatched: 5. Germline-derived CDR1 and CDR2 are SQVTM and ANQGSEA. CDR3 loop: CSARTGANTEAFF. The CDR3 DNA reads TGCAGCGCCAGGACAGGGGCAAACACTGAAGCTTTCTTT.

V usage is TRBV7-2 and J usage is TRBJ1-2, with D perhaps matching TRBD1 (5 bases). The CDR3 spans 14 residues. Between the trimmed V and J ends, which lost 5 bases and 0 bases, there was a span of 10 bases. Germline values: CDR1 SGHTA, CDR2 FQGNSA. CDR3 region: CASSRDRTNYGYTF. CDR3 nucleotides: TGTGCCAGCAGCCGCGACAGAACTAACTATGGCTACACCTTC.

The rearrangement uses TRBV24-1 and TRBJ2-7, with 10 bases that match TRBD1. Germline assignment: CDR1 KGHDR and CDR2 SFDVKD. This CDR3 comprises 15 residues. The ends lost 8 bases at V and 4 bases at J; junction bases unmatched: 10. The CDR3 region is CATTTGTGERYEQYF. The CDR3 nucleotides read TGTGCCACCACGACCGGGACAGGGGAAAGGTACGAGCAGTACTTC.

The rearrangement uses TRBV4-1 and TRBJ2-5; perhaps TRBD2 as D (5 bases). The germline V gene encodes CDR1 MGHRA and CDR2 YSYEKL. The length of the CDR3 is 14 residues. V shed 4 bases and J shed 4 bases, with 13 bases lying between them. DNA for the CDR3: TGCGCCAGCAGCCTTCAGGCACGGGGAGAGACCCAGTACTTC. Translation: CASSLQARGETQYF.

This clone has just one count. The J gene is TRBJ2-1, the V gene TRBV19; 12 nucleotides align to TRBD2. With 1 base clipped from V and 2 bases from J, the junction kept 3 bases outside the gene matches. This CDR3 region has 17 residues. In germline, CDR1 is LNHDA, CDR2 SQIVND (reference sequence). CDR3 in DNA: TGTGCCAGTAGTATAGGGACTAGCGGGATCCCCTACAATGAGCAGTTCTTC. Its translation: CASSIGTSGIPYNEQFF.

The chain uses TRBV2 and TRBJ1-5; TRBD1 matches at 9 bases. The V gene end was trimmed by 6 bases and the J gene end by 4 bases; junction bases not matched to a gene: 7. Germline CDR1 reads SNHLY; CDR2 reads FYNNEI. The CDR3 loop spans 15 amino acids. The DNA of the CDR3 is TGTGCCAGCAGAAACGGGACAGGGTTTAATCAGCCCCAGCATTTT. This codes for CASRNGTGFNQPQHF.

V gene TRBV18 combines with J gene TRBJ1-5; the match to TRBD1 covers 10 bases. Trimming took 1 base from V and 0 from J; bases not matched to a gene: 3. Looked up from germline, CDR1 is KGHSH and CDR2 is LQKENI. The CDR3 totals 17 residues. The CDR3 bases are TGTGCCAGCTCACCACGTGGGACAGGGGATAGCAATCAGCCCCAGCATTTT. Its translation: CASSPRGTGDSNQPQHF. The full variable domain, with the rest looked up from reference TRBV18 and TRBJ1-5, is NAGVMQNPRHLVRRRGQEARLRCSPMKGHSHVYWYRQLPEEGLKFMVYLQKENIIDESGMPKERFSAEFPKEGPSILRIQQVVRGDSAAYFCASSPRGTGDSNQPQHFGDGTRLSIL.

Notes on this clone: The final CDR3 position lacks the conserved phenylalanine or tryptophan, pointing to a likely read error. This chain's CDR3 is CASSLERAGDHEQYL. The DNA of the CDR3 is TGTGCCAGCAGCTTGGAGAGAGCGGGAGACCACGAGCAGTACCTC. J is TRBJ2-7 and V is TRBV5-4, with 8 bases lining up with TRBD2. In germline, CDR1 is SGHNT, CDR2 YYREEE (reference sequence). V lost 0 bases, J lost 5 bases, and 7 bases stayed unmatched. The CDR3 is made up of 15 amino acids.

The rearrangement uses TRBV24-1 and TRBJ2-2, with TRBD1 identical over 11 bases. Losses at the gene ends were 2 bases for V and 6 bases for J; bases not matched to a gene: 4. Germline V gene data show CDR1 as KGHDR and CDR2 as SFDVKD. This CDR3 contains 16 residues. DNA of the CDR3: TGTGCCACCAGTGATTGGGGGACAGGGGGGGCCGGGGAGCTGTTTTTT. Its protein is CATSDWGTGGAGELFF.